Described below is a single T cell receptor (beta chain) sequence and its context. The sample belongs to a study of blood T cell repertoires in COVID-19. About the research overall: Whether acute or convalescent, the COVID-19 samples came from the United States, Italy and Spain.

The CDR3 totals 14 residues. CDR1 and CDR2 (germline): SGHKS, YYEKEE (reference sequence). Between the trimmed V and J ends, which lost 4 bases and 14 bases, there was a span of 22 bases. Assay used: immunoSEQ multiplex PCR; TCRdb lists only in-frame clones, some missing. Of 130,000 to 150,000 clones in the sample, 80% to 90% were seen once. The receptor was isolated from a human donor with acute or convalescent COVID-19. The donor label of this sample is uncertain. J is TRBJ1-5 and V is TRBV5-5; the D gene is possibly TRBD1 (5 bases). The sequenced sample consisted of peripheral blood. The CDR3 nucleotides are TGTGCCAGCAGCGTCTGGGGGGACCTCTCTAAGGAGCATTTT. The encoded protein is CASSVWGDLSKEHF.